These 9 T cell receptor beta chains were all obtained from the same sample, sequenced in a study of T cell changes during pregnancy in multiple sclerosis. Some clones are missing from TCRdb's copy, which holds only in-frame ones; the method was immunoSEQ multiplex PCR. The data hold under 45,000 clones, with 90% to 95% observed a single time. Here the sequenced sample was CD8+ T cells from peripheral blood mononuclear cells, taken in the third trimester of pregnancy. These receptors were obtained from a female donor with multiple sclerosis, enrolled in a pregnancy study.

The CDR3 DNA is TGTGCCAGCAGCTTAGCGACTTACAATGAGCAGTTCTTC. Its protein is CASSLATYNEQFF. The chain employs TRBV11-2 and TRBJ2-1; D is uncertain. The V and J ends lost 1 base and 4 bases respectively, with 5 bases between them. The germline V gene has CDR1 SGHAT and CDR2 FQNNGV. The CDR3 totals 13 residues.

In regard to this clone: This sequence may be a read error, since a much larger clone differs from it by one base. The chain carries TRBV7-3 and TRBJ2-7; 8 bases are a match to TRBD1. The CDR3 sequence is 13 residues long. The V and J ends lost 5 bases and 2 bases, in that order; junction bases with no gene match: 2. Germline assignment: CDR1 SGHTA and CDR2 FQGTGA. The CDR3 coding sequence is TGTGCCAGCAGCATGGGACAGGCCTACGAGCAGTACTTC. It specifies CASSMGQAYEQYF. The variable domain in full, with the rest retrieved from reference TRBV7-3 and TRBJ2-7, is GAGVSQTPSNKVTEKGKYVELRCDPISGHTALYWYRQSLGQGPEFLIYFQGTGAADDSGLPNDRFFAVRPEGSVSTLKIQRTERGDSAVYLCASSMGQAYEQYFGPGTRLTVT.

There are many counts of this clone. J is TRBJ1-5 and V is TRBV6-5; 7 bases map to TRBD1. The CDR3 runs to 14 residues. J lost 0 bases, V lost 5 bases, and 1 base had no gene match. Per germline, CDR1 MNHEY and CDR2 SVGAGI. CDR3 bases: TGTGCCAGCAGTGACAGGGCTAGCAATCAGCCCCAGCATTTT. Its translation is CASSDRASNQPQHF.

The chain combines TRBV5-6 with TRBJ2-7; D not certain. The V end was cut by 3 bases, the J end by 1 base, with 5 bases between. The CDR3 covers 12 residues. CDR1 is SGHDT and CDR2 is YYEEEE in the germline V gene. For the CDR3, the DNA is TGTGCCAGCAGCTCATTTTCCTACGAGCAGTACTTC. It translates to CASSSFSYEQYF.

V is TRBV19 and J is TRBJ2-7, with a possible D match to TRBD1 (5 bases). CDR3 length: 13 amino acids. Germline loops: CDR1 LNHDA, CDR2 SQIVND (reference sequence). Trimming took off 4 bases at V and 5 bases at J, with 12 bases between the two ends. The CDR3 here is CASSSAGMDEQYF. As DNA, the CDR3 is TGTGCCAGTAGTAGCGCAGGGATGGACGAGCAGTACTTC. Complete variable domain (other parts from reference TRBV19 and TRBJ2-7): DGGITQSPKYLFRKEGQNVTLSCEQNLNHDAMYWYRQDPGQGLRLIYYSQIVNDFQKGDIAEGYSVSREKKESFPLTVTSAQKNPTAFYLCASSSAGMDEQYFGPGTRLTVT.

The chain recombines TRBV28 with TRBJ1-1; 11 bases fit TRBD1. Trimming took 2 bases from V and 7 from J; bases not matched to a gene: 9. The CDR3 loop spans 16 amino acids. Germline V gene sequence: CDR1 MDHEN, CDR2 SYDVKM. The CDR3 is CASSLGQGALQFEAFF. For the CDR3, the DNA is TGTGCCAGCAGTTTAGGACAGGGGGCCCTGCAATTTGAAGCTTTCTTT.

The chain carries TRBV5-4 and TRBJ2-7; D not certain. V was trimmed by 5 bases and J by 2 bases, leaving 5 bases between them. The germline V gene has CDR1 SGHNT and CDR2 YYREEE (reference sequence). This CDR3 comprises 11 residues. Here the CDR3 reads CASSSAYEQYF. DNA for the CDR3: TGTGCCAGCAGTTCAGCCTACGAGCAGTACTTC.

CDR3 coding DNA: TGCGCCAGCAGCCAACGGACAGGGTGGGAGCCCCAGCATTTT. Its protein product is CASSQRTGWEPQHF. V usage is TRBV4-3 and J usage is TRBJ1-5, with TRBD1 identical over 8 bases. The germline V gene has CDR1 LGHNA and CDR2 YSLEER. CDR3 length: 14 amino acids. V lost 2 bases to trimming and J lost 8 bases; unmatched junction nucleotides: 5.

The V and J genes are TRBV5-3 and TRBJ1-2, with D possibly matching TRBD1 (5 bases). TRBV5-3 is treated as an ORF (open reading frame) with a function not yet certain. The CDR3 is made up of 20 amino acids. V lost 2 bases and J 4 bases, leaving 30 bases between the germline ends. This CDR3 is CARSFPFWTGTDGRSYGYTF. CDR3 sequence (DNA): TGTGCCAGAAGCTTTCCCTTCTGGACCGGGACTGACGGACGCAGCTATGGCTACACCTTC.